This T cell receptor (beta chain) was sequenced for a study of control samples from healthy donors and cancer patients. Trimming pared 5 bases from V and 5 bases from J, leaving 9 bases between. There are 13 residues in the CDR3. Per the germline V gene, CDR1 is KGHDR and CDR2 is SFDVKD. Method: immunoSEQ multiplex PCR; TCRdb's copy keeps in-frame clones and lacks some. The repertoire holds roughly 88,000 clones, with 90% to 95% as singletons. Sequencing used blood. The TCR comes from a man in his fifties or sixties in good health. The chain is built from TRBV24-1 and TRBJ1-5; D call uncertain. The chain's CDR3 is CATSANRDQPQHF. The CDR3 region has the DNA TGTGCCACCAGTGCCAACAGAGATCAGCCCCAGCATTTT.